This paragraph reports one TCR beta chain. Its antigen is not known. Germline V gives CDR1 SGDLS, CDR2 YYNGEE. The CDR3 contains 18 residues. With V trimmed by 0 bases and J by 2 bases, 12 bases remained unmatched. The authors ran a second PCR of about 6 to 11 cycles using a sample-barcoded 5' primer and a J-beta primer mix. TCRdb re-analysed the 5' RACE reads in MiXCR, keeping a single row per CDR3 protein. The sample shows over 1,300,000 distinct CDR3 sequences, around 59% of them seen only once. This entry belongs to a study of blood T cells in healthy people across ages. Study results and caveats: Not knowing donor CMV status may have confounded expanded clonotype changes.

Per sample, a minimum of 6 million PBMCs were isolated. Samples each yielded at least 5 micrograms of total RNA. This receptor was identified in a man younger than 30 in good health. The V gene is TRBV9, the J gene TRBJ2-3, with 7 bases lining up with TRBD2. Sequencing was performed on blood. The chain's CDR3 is CASSVGGGTSSNTDTQYF. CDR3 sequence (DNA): TGTGCCAGCAGCGTAGGGGGAGGGACCTCTTCTAACACAGATACGCAGTATTTT.